This is a list of T cell receptor beta chains from one sample in a study of blood T cell repertoires in COVID-19. Sequenced by immunoSEQ multiplex PCR; TCRdb stores in-frame clones only, minus some. The table includes 65,000 to 70,000 clones, approximately 80% detected once. Sequencing was done on a sample of peripheral blood. Receptors originate from a man older than 75 with active COVID-19. CDR3s include the opening cysteine and the closing phenylalanine or tryptophan. The order of the fields is clone size, D gene, V gene, J gene, CDR3 DNA, CDR3 protein. D genes are given only for firm matches. Some rows mark clone size as missing; the rest say once, few, many or name a class of expanded clone.

clone_size: medium-sized
d_call: TRBD2
v_call: TRBV11-1
j_call: TRBJ2-5
cdr3_nt: TGTGCCAGCAGCTTGGGTCACCTAGCGGAAGAGACCCAGTACTTC
cdr3_aa: CASSLGHLAEETQYF

clone_size: -
d_call: -
v_call: TRBV11-1
j_call: TRBJ1-1
cdr3_nt: TGTGCCAGCAGCTTAGCGTGGGGCACTACTGAAGCTTTCTTT
cdr3_aa: CASSLAWGTTEAFF

clone_size: once
d_call: TRBD2
v_call: TRBV4-2
j_call: TRBJ2-6
cdr3_nt: TGTGCCAGCAGCCAAGATCTTAGTCTAGCGGGGGGGGCTGGGGCCAACGTCCTGACTTTC
cdr3_aa: CASSQDLSLAGGAGANVLTF

clone_size: -
d_call: -
v_call: TRBV14
j_call: TRBJ2-3
cdr3_nt: TGTGCCAGCAGCCAAGGGCTAGCTGATACGCAGTATTTT
cdr3_aa: CASSQGLADTQYF

clone_size: -
d_call: TRBD2
v_call: TRBV28
j_call: TRBJ2-1
cdr3_nt: TGTGCCAGCAGTTTACCTAGCGGGAGTGATCGGAGGTTCTTC
cdr3_aa: CASSLPSGSDRRFF

clone_size: -
d_call: -
v_call: TRBV5-1
j_call: TRBJ2-6
cdr3_nt: TGCGCCAGCAGCTTGGGGCGGGATAGCTCTGGGGCCAACGTCCTGACTTTC
cdr3_aa: CASSLGRDSSGANVLTF

clone_size: -
d_call: TRBD1
v_call: TRBV18
j_call: TRBJ2-7
cdr3_nt: TGTGCCAGCTCACCAAGGGGGCTGGGCGAGCAGTACTTC
cdr3_aa: CASSPRGLGEQYF

clone_size: -
d_call: -
v_call: TRBV18
j_call: TRBJ1-5
cdr3_nt: TGTGCCAGCTCACAAGGGGATTCTGGCAATCAGCCCCAGCATTTT
cdr3_aa: CASSQGDSGNQPQHF

clone_size: -
d_call: TRBD2
v_call: TRBV20-1
j_call: TRBJ2-7
cdr3_nt: TGCAGTGCTAGTAGGAGCGGGAGTAAGATGCCCTACGAGCAGTACTTC
cdr3_aa: CSASRSGSKMPYEQYF

clone_size: -
d_call: -
v_call: TRBV15
j_call: TRBJ1-4
cdr3_nt: TGTGCCACCAGCAGAGAGTCGGGAAAGAAACTGTTTTTT
cdr3_aa: CATSRESGKKLFF

clone_size: -
d_call: -
v_call: TRBV4-1
j_call: TRBJ1-3
cdr3_nt: TGCGCCAGCAGCCTAAGTGCAGTCTCTGGAAACACCATATATTTT
cdr3_aa: CASSLSAVSGNTIYF

clone_size: -
d_call: TRBD2
v_call: TRBV4-2
j_call: TRBJ2-1
cdr3_nt: TGTGCCAGCAGCGCCTCTACTAGCGTCGATGAGCAGTTCTTC
cdr3_aa: CASSASTSVDEQFF

clone_size: -
d_call: -
v_call: TRBV5-4
j_call: TRBJ2-1
cdr3_nt: TGTGCCAGCAGCGCCGCCGGTAGTAGTGGTATCGATGAGCAGTTCTTC
cdr3_aa: CASSAAGSSGIDEQFF

clone_size: -
d_call: TRBD1
v_call: TRBV4-1
j_call: TRBJ1-2
cdr3_nt: TGCGCCAGCAGCCAAGCTGGACAGGGTAACTATGGCTACACCTTC
cdr3_aa: CASSQAGQGNYGYTF

clone_size: once
d_call: TRBD2
v_call: TRBV11-2
j_call: TRBJ2-3
cdr3_nt: TGTGCCAGCAGCTTCCGGGTTAGCGGGAGCACAGATACGCAGTATTTT
cdr3_aa: CASSFRVSGSTDTQYF

clone_size: -
d_call: TRBD2
v_call: TRBV6-5
j_call: TRBJ2-5
cdr3_nt: TGTGCCAGCAGTTACGGCGGGGGTATGTGGGAGACCCAGTACTTC
cdr3_aa: CASSYGGGMWETQYF

clone_size: -
d_call: TRBD1
v_call: TRBV9
j_call: TRBJ1-2
cdr3_nt: TGTGCCAGCAGCAAAAGGGACAGATCTAACTATGGCTACACCTTC
cdr3_aa: CASSKRDRSNYGYTF

clone_size: -
d_call: -
v_call: TRBV5-6
j_call: TRBJ2-7
cdr3_nt: TGTGCCAGCAGCTTCCTCACGGCAGGGAGGTACGAGCAGTACTTC
cdr3_aa: CASSFLTAGRYEQYF

clone_size: -
d_call: -
v_call: TRBV19
j_call: TRBJ1-5
cdr3_nt: TGTGCCAGTAGTATAGCAGGGGATCAGCCCCAGCATTTT
cdr3_aa: CASSIAGDQPQHF

clone_size: -
d_call: -
v_call: TRBV28
j_call: TRBJ2-1
cdr3_nt: TGTGCCAGCAGCTCCCGGGATGACAATGAGCAGTTCTTC
cdr3_aa: CASSSRDDNEQFF

clone_size: -
d_call: TRBD1
v_call: TRBV6-6
j_call: TRBJ1-5
cdr3_nt: TGTGCCACTGGGACAGACAATCAGCCCCAGCATTTT
cdr3_aa: CATGTDNQPQHF

clone_size: -
d_call: -
v_call: TRBV10-2
j_call: TRBJ2-3
cdr3_nt: TGCGCCAGCAGTGAGAGGGCGGGGGCCCTCACAGATACGCAGTATTTT
cdr3_aa: CASSERAGALTDTQYF

clone_size: -
d_call: TRBD2
v_call: TRBV28
j_call: TRBJ2-1
cdr3_nt: TGTGCCAGCAGTTTAGTGTTTATGGGACTAGCGGCCTACAATGAGCAGTTCTTC
cdr3_aa: CASSLVFMGLAAYNEQFF

clone_size: -
d_call: TRBD1
v_call: TRBV15
j_call: TRBJ1-1
cdr3_nt: TGTGCCACCAGCAGAGTACGGACAGGCGCCGAAGCTTTCTTT
cdr3_aa: CATSRVRTGAEAFF

clone_size: -
d_call: -
v_call: TRBV7-3
j_call: TRBJ1-2
cdr3_nt: TGTGCCAGCAGCTCCAGCGGGAGGGGCGGCTACACCTTC
cdr3_aa: CASSSSGRGGYTF

clone_size: -
d_call: TRBD1
v_call: TRBV7-2
j_call: TRBJ2-7
cdr3_nt: TGTGCCAGCAGCTCACAAGGGGCAGGGGGTCCCTCCGAGCAGTACTTC
cdr3_aa: CASSSQGAGGPSEQYF

clone_size: once
d_call: -
v_call: TRBV4-2
j_call: TRBJ1-5
cdr3_nt: TGTGCCAGCAGCCAAGAGGAAACGCGGTACCATCAGCCCCAGCATTTT
cdr3_aa: CASSQEETRYHQPQHF

clone_size: -
d_call: -
v_call: TRBV6-2/TRBV6-3
j_call: TRBJ1-5
cdr3_nt: TGTGCCAGCAGTCAAGACAGGTCTAGCAATCAGCCCCAGCATTTT
cdr3_aa: CASSQDRSSNQPQHF

clone_size: -
d_call: -
v_call: TRBV4-3
j_call: TRBJ2-7
cdr3_nt: TGCGCCAGCAGCCAAGATGTGGCGGGCTCCTACGAGCAGTACTTC
cdr3_aa: CASSQDVAGSYEQYF

clone_size: -
d_call: TRBD1
v_call: TRBV28
j_call: TRBJ1-5
cdr3_nt: TGTGCCAGCAGGGCGGGACAGGGCAATCAGCCCCAGCATTTT
cdr3_aa: CASRAGQGNQPQHF

clone_size: -
d_call: TRBD1
v_call: TRBV4-2
j_call: TRBJ1-2
cdr3_nt: TGTGCCAGCAGCCAGGGGGACAGGGACGGCTACACCTTC
cdr3_aa: CASSQGDRDGYTF

clone_size: -
d_call: TRBD1
v_call: TRBV5-1
j_call: TRBJ2-5
cdr3_nt: TGCGCCAGCAGCTTGGGGACAGGGGGATATCAAGAGACCCAGTACTTC
cdr3_aa: CASSLGTGGYQETQYF

clone_size: -
d_call: TRBD2
v_call: TRBV7-2
j_call: TRBJ2-1
cdr3_nt: TGTGCCAGCAGCTTAGCTAGCGGGGATTACAATGAGCAGTTCTTC
cdr3_aa: CASSLASGDYNEQFF